This is a list of T cell receptor beta chains from one sample in a study of T cells after yellow fever vaccination. TCRdb fed the 5' RACE reads into MiXCR, producing one record per CDR3 protein. Among 450,000 to 600,000 distinct CDR3 sequences listed, around an eighth were seen once. The sample here was PBMCs, taken on the day of the yellow fever booster vaccination. The receptors were gathered from a man between 25 and 39 years old who received the YFV17D yellow fever vaccine. Each CDR3 is given with its conserved first and last residue. The order of the fields is V gene, clone size, J gene, D gene, CDR3 protein, CDR3 DNA. A D gene is named only where the DNA matches it firmly. The listing skips clone size in some rows; elsewhere it reads once, few, many or a size class.

v_gene: TRBV20-1
abundance: -
j_gene: TRBJ2-5
d_gene: TRBD2
CDR3aa: CSAITGGALKSQTQYF
CDR3nt: TGCAGTGCTATTACGGGAGGAGCTCTAAAGAGTCAGACCCAGTACTTC

v_gene: TRBV10-3
abundance: few
j_gene: TRBJ1-2
d_gene: -
CDR3aa: CALSRGEDDGYTF
CDR3nt: TGTGCCCTCTCAAGGGGAGAGGATGATGGCTACACCTTC

v_gene: TRBV27
abundance: few
j_gene: TRBJ2-7
d_gene: TRBD2
CDR3aa: CASSLTSGTLRQYF
CDR3nt: TGTGCCAGCAGTTTGACTAGCGGAACCCTTAGGCAGTACTTC

v_gene: TRBV15
abundance: -
j_gene: TRBJ1-5
d_gene: TRBD1
CDR3aa: CATTQGFNQPQHF
CDR3nt: TGTGCCACCACACAGGGGTTTAATCAGCCCCAGCATTTT

v_gene: TRBV20-1
abundance: -
j_gene: TRBJ1-5
d_gene: -
CDR3aa: CSASRGVTNQPQHF
CDR3nt: TGCAGTGCATCCCGAGGAGTCACCAATCAGCCCCAGCATTTT

v_gene: TRBV6-1
abundance: -
j_gene: TRBJ2-7
d_gene: TRBD1
CDR3aa: CASSVGTGLAYEQYF
CDR3nt: TGTGCCAGCAGTGTCGGGACAGGCCTTGCCTACGAGCAGTACTTC

v_gene: TRBV4-2
abundance: -
j_gene: TRBJ1-2
d_gene: -
CDR3aa: CASSQDALIIYGYTF
CDR3nt: TGTGCCAGCAGCCAAGATGCACTTATCATCTATGGCTACACCTTC

v_gene: TRBV7-2
abundance: few
j_gene: TRBJ2-3
d_gene: TRBD1
CDR3aa: CASSRTGVSTDTQYF
CDR3nt: TGTGCCAGCAGCCGGACAGGGGTGAGCACAGATACGCAGTATTTT

v_gene: TRBV27
abundance: many
j_gene: TRBJ2-7
d_gene: -
CDR3aa: CASSSNEQYF
CDR3nt: TGTGCCAGCAGTTCAAACGAGCAGTACTTC

v_gene: TRBV28
abundance: -
j_gene: TRBJ2-2
d_gene: -
CDR3aa: CAGTKTGELFF
CDR3nt: TGTGCCGGAACTAAAACCGGGGAGCTGTTTTTT

v_gene: TRBV11-1
abundance: -
j_gene: TRBJ1-4
d_gene: TRBD1
CDR3aa: CASSLWQGAIITNEKLFF
CDR3nt: TGTGCCAGCAGCTTGTGGCAGGGGGCCATTATAACTAATGAAAAACTGTTTTTT

v_gene: TRBV12-3/TRBV12-4
abundance: many
j_gene: TRBJ1-2
d_gene: TRBD1
CDR3aa: CASSAGTANYGYTF
CDR3nt: TGTGCCAGCAGTGCTGGGACAGCTAACTATGGCTACACCTTC

v_gene: TRBV3-1
abundance: few
j_gene: TRBJ2-3
d_gene: -
CDR3aa: CASSQVAGFSVDTQYF
CDR3nt: TGTGCCAGCAGCCAAGTGGCGGGATTCTCGGTAGATACGCAGTATTTT

v_gene: TRBV6-6
abundance: few
j_gene: TRBJ1-1
d_gene: -
CDR3aa: CAGGNTEAFF
CDR3nt: TGTGCCGGGGGGAACACTGAAGCTTTCTTT

v_gene: TRBV7-9
abundance: many
j_gene: TRBJ2-7
d_gene: -
CDR3aa: CASSPRSSYEQYF
CDR3nt: TGTGCCAGCAGCCCCAGGAGCTCCTACGAGCAGTACTTC

v_gene: TRBV19
abundance: -
j_gene: TRBJ2-3
d_gene: -
CDR3aa: CASSITGDGTDTQYF
CDR3nt: TGTGCCAGTAGTATAACGGGAGACGGCACAGATACGCAGTATTTT

v_gene: TRBV12-3/TRBV12-4
abundance: few
j_gene: TRBJ2-1
d_gene: -
CDR3aa: CASTVTGKGGNEQFF
CDR3nt: TGTGCCAGCACCGTTACAGGGAAGGGAGGGAATGAGCAGTTCTTC

v_gene: TRBV25-1
abundance: few
j_gene: TRBJ1-1
d_gene: -
CDR3aa: CASSDSWGNTEAFF
CDR3nt: TGTGCCAGCAGTGATTCCTGGGGGAACACTGAAGCTTTCTTT

v_gene: TRBV5-1
abundance: -
j_gene: TRBJ2-5
d_gene: TRBD2
CDR3aa: CASSLLAGKQETQYF
CDR3nt: TGCGCCAGCAGCTTGCTAGCGGGGAAACAAGAGACCCAGTACTTC

v_gene: TRBV20-1
abundance: -
j_gene: TRBJ2-3
d_gene: TRBD1
CDR3aa: CSVQGQTDTQYF
CDR3nt: TGCAGTGTCCAGGGACAGACAGATACGCAGTATTTT

v_gene: TRBV20-1
abundance: few
j_gene: TRBJ1-1
d_gene: TRBD1
CDR3aa: CSAGQGFNTEAFF
CDR3nt: TGCAGTGCAGGACAGGGGTTCAACACTGAAGCTTTCTTT

v_gene: TRBV29-1
abundance: many
j_gene: TRBJ2-3
d_gene: -
CDR3aa: CSVEWAPSTDTQYF
CDR3nt: TGCAGCGTTGAATGGGCACCGAGCACAGATACGCAGTATTTT